This TCR beta chain was sequenced during a study of PD-1 blockade in mismatch repair-deficient tumors (dated by TCRdb to 2015 to 2018). With respect to the entire study: Between late 2013 and 2016, the trial enrolled 86 consecutive patients with over 10 mismatch repair-deficient cancer types, every one of whom had been previously treated and was progressing. Tumor-associated T cell clones were tracked in the peripheral blood of patients responding to PD-1 blockade by deep sequencing of TCR CDR3 regions. Study-wide conclusions, independent of this receptor: Rapid expansion after pembrolizumab followed by contraction, generally before radiologic responses, was shown by tumor-resident clones, which were often undetectable in blood before treatment.

For every enrolled patient, mismatch repair deficiency was confirmed by either polymerase chain reaction or immunohistochemistry. TCR sequencing was carried out for a few patients who responded to pembrolizumab therapy. In the phase II trial, pembrolizumab PD-1 blockade was tested prospectively in advanced mismatch repair-deficient cancers, no matter which tissue of origin the cancers came from. Peripheral blood T cell samples were serially collected before and at multiple times after PD-1 blockade was started. The timing of each blood sample was reported as weeks after the first dose of pembrolizumab. The germline V gene sets CDR1 to MNHEY and CDR2 to SVGAGI. Trimming at the junction amounts to 6 bases on V and 3 bases on J, and the germline ends lie 5 bases apart. The CDR3 goes from the cysteine to the phenylalanine over 11 residues. CDR3 DNA only is kept here, 33 bases in frame from base 1. Regarding this clone: The target of this receptor is not known. There are no base qualities to consult, and no much larger clone falls within one base.

Library preparation was by the immunoSEQ multiplex PCR assay. As stored in TCRdb, this immuneACCESS dataset retains in-frame rearrangements with V and J assigned. A fraction of the clones does not appear; measured against another copy, unresolved V genes explain less than half of the discrepancy, and the remainder lacks a known reason. Across this sample there are 35,000 to 45,000 clones, with 70% to 90% seen only once. The top ten hold 3% to 4.5% of the sample. The input for sequencing was peripheral blood, taken about 81 weeks after starting pembrolizumab. The rearranged chain carries TRBV6-5 and TRBJ1-1; no D gene call is confident. The TCR sequence derives from an adult with mismatch repair-deficient cancer. The CDR3 region: CASRGYTEAFF. The bases are TGTGCCAGCAGGGGGTACACTGAAGCTTTCTTT.